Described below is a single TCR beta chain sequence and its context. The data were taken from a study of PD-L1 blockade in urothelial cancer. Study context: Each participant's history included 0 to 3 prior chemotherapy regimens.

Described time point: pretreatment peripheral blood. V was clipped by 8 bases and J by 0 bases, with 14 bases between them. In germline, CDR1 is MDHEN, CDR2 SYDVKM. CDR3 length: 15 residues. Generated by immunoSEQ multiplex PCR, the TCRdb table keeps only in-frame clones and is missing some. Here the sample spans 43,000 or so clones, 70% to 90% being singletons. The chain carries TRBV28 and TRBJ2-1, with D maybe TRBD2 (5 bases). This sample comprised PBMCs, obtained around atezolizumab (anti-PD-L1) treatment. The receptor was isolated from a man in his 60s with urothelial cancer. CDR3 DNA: TGTGCCAGCCGTCCTTCAGAGGGCTCCTACAATGAGCAGTTCTTC. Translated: CASRPSEGSYNEQFF.